Listed here are 32 T cell receptor beta chains from one sample, sequenced in a study of blood T cells in healthy people across ages. A second roughly 6 to 12 cycle PCR used barcoded and J-beta primers. TCRdb re-called the 5' RACE reads through MiXCR, storing one row per CDR3 protein. The sample shows about 500,000 distinct CDR3 sequences, more than 20% of them seen only once. Another study also made use of these data, one on T cells of mothers and their children.

Sample: blood. These receptor sequences come from a boy aged 10-17 years in good health.

As to this clonotype: Without the conserved terminal phenylalanine or tryptophan, this CDR3 likely stems from a read error. The rearrangement joins TRBV12-3 or TRBV12-4 to TRBJ1-1; a possible D gene is TRBD1 (5 bases). V lost 4 bases and J 1 base, leaving 10 bases between the germline ends. CDR3 size: 14 residues. The CDR3 region is CASSSGLSNTEAFS. The CDR3 nucleotides read TGTGCCAGCAGTTCAGGGTTATCGAACACTGAAGCTTTCTCT.

The V call is TRBV29-1, the J call TRBJ2-3; D might be TRBD2 (5 bases). With 3 bases removed from V and 2 bases from J, the gap between germline ends came to 9 bases. The germline CDR1 and CDR2 sequences are SQVTM and ANQGSEA. The CDR3 has 13 residues. This CDR3 reads CSVDTGSTDTQYF. The CDR3 nucleotides are TGCAGCGTTGACACGGGGTCCACAGATACGCAGTATTTT.

The chain recombines TRBV5-1 with TRBJ1-2; the D gene is possibly TRBD1 (6 bases). The CDR3 has 14 amino acids. Germline V gene sequence: CDR1 SGHRS, CDR2 YFSETQ. Trimming took 1 base from V and 3 from J, leaving 10 bases between them. The CDR3, as DNA: TGCGCCAGCAGCTTGTTACAGGGACACTATGGCTACACCTTC. It codes for CASSLLQGHYGYTF.

The chain recombines TRBV3-1 with TRBJ2-7, with D perhaps matching TRBD2 (5 bases). Trimming shortened V by 1 base and J by 4 bases, and 17 bases separated the two germline ends. The CDR3 consists of 16 residues. The germline gives CDR1 LGHDT, CDR2 YNNKEL (reference sequence). The CDR3 coding sequence is TGTGCCAGCAGCCAAGCTCCCCCCACGGGAATGTACGAGCAGTACTTC. Translating it yields CASSQAPPTGMYEQYF.

This clonotype was recorded a few times. The chain carries TRBV7-2 and TRBJ1-2, with a tentative D call TRBD1 (5 bases). The CDR3 sequence is 15 residues long. CDR1 and CDR2 (germline): SGHTA, FQGNSA. Trimming took off 1 base at V and 2 bases at J, with 11 bases between the two ends. The CDR3 coding sequence is TGTGCCAGCAGCTTAGGGGGGTCGGGGAACTATGGCTACACCTTC. As protein: CASSLGGSGNYGYTF.

This chain uses TRBV28 with TRBJ2-3, with TRBD2 as a possible D gene (6 bases). V was cut by 4 bases and J by 1 base, with 15 bases left in between. Germline V gene lookup returns CDR1 MDHEN and CDR2 SYDVKM. The CDR3 is 16 residues long. This CDR3 reads CASSSVGGKGTDTQYF. In DNA, the CDR3 is TGTGCCAGCAGTTCCGTGGGGGGAAAGGGCACAGATACGCAGTATTTT.

The chain employs TRBV28 and TRBJ2-3, with D hard to call. The germline V gene has CDR1 MDHEN and CDR2 SYDVKM. V lost 0 bases to trimming and J lost 0 bases, with 13 bases between them. The CDR3 contains 17 residues. The CDR3 reads CASSLWDQTPSTDTQYF. The CDR3 nucleotides read TGTGCCAGCAGTTTATGGGACCAAACCCCTAGCACAGATACGCAGTATTTT.

This clonotype was seen more than once but under ten times. Compared with germline, one end of the junction differs, possibly owing to a read error. J is TRBJ2-4 and V is TRBV20-1; the D gene is possibly TRBD2 (5 bases). Germline-derived CDR1 and CDR2 are DFQATT and SNEGSKA (reference sequence). The CDR3 has 12 residues. The chain's CDR3 is CTCSGERNVQYF. The CDR3 region has the DNA TGCACCTGCAGTGGGGAGCGAAACGTTCAGTACTTC.

This clonotype was seen a handful of times. One end of the junction is discordant with germline, which a read error may explain. The CDR3 protein is CANSKEQGMAFF. The CDR3 nucleotides read TGTGCCAACAGTAAGGAACAGGGGATGGCTTTCTTT. V usage is TRBV6-6 and J usage is TRBJ1-1, with 7 bases identical to TRBD1. CDR1 is MNHNY and CDR2 is SVGAGI in the germline V gene (reference sequence). CDR3 size: 12 residues.

A few counts support this clonotype. The chain recombines TRBV5-1 with TRBJ2-1, with D possibly TRBD1 on 6 matching bases. The germline CDR1 and CDR2 sequences are SGHRS and YFSETQ. Trimming removed 4 bases from V and 2 bases from J, with 13 bases in between. This CDR3 is built from 15 residues. As DNA, the CDR3 is TGCGCCAGCAGCCAAACGCAGGGGACCTACAATGAGCAGTTCTTC. This gives the protein CASSQTQGTYNEQFF.

The gene calls are TRBV6-5 and TRBJ1-2; D uncertain. V shed 4 bases and J shed 8 bases, with 11 bases lying between them. CDR1 is MNHEY, CDR2 SVGAGI, per germline. The CDR3 totals 12 residues. CDR3 nucleotide sequence: TGTGCCAGCAGTTTTACAGCTGGAGGCTACACCTTC. Translating gives CASSFTAGGYTF.

This clonotype appeared many times. The CDR3 here is CASSLQGWNTEAFF. Written as DNA, the CDR3 is TGTGCCAGCAGTCTACAGGGGTGGAACACTGAAGCTTTCTTT. This chain links TRBV27 with TRBJ1-1; 7 bases are shared with TRBD1. The CDR3 totals 14 residues. Germline CDR1 reads MNHEY; CDR2 reads SMNVEV (reference sequence). J was trimmed by 1 base and V by 5 bases; bases with no gene match: 4.

The CDR3 spells CASSQREAYAYQETQYF. CDR3 DNA: TGTGCCAGCAGCCAGCGGGAGGCATATGCGTACCAAGAGACCCAGTACTTC. The chain couples TRBV3-1 to TRBJ2-5; 8 bases are shared with TRBD2. With 3 bases clipped from V and 0 bases from J, the junction kept 9 bases outside the gene matches. This CDR3 region has 17 residues. Germline V gene lookup returns CDR1 LGHDT and CDR2 YNNKEL (reference sequence).

This clonotype was counted only a few times. This chain uses TRBV29-1 with TRBJ2-1; D may correspond to TRBD1 or TRBD2 (5 bases each). The CDR3 is 15 residues long. Trimming left V 6 bases short and J 5 bases short, with 20 bases between. Looked up from germline, CDR1 is SQVTM and CDR2 is ANQGSEA. The DNA of the CDR3 is TGCAGCGTCTCTCTCGGGGCAGGAGTCCACAATGAGCAGTTCTTC. Residues: CSVSLGAGVHNEQFF.

V is TRBV12-3 or TRBV12-4 and J is TRBJ1-2, with 8 bases fitting TRBD1. Trimming took 7 bases from V and 6 from J; bases not matched to a gene: 10. The CDR3 runs to 14 residues. In DNA, the CDR3 is TGTGCCAGCACCCTCCGGAGACAGGGGCATGGCTACACCTTC. The encoded protein is CASTLRRQGHGYTF.

This clonotype was picked up many times. A read error may produce the germline difference seen at one junction end. V and J are TRBV5-5 and TRBJ2-2, with TRBD1 matching 7 bases. Germline lookup yields CDR1 SGHKS and CDR2 YYEKEE (reference sequence). This CDR3 is 14 amino acids long. CDR3 protein: CASSRDSNTGELFF. The CDR3 nucleotides are TGCGCCAGCAGTAGGGACAGCAACACCGGGGAGCTGTTTTTT. The full variable domain, completed using reference TRBV5-5 and TRBJ2-2, is DAGVTQSPTHLIKTRGQQVTLRCSPISGHKSVSWYQQVLGQGPQFIFQYYEKEERGRGNFPDRFSARQFPNYSSELNVNALLLGDSALYLCASSRDSNTGELFFGEGSRLTVL.

Comment on this clonotype: At one boundary the junction diverges from the germline segment, which might be a read error. The chain has TRBV20-1 and TRBJ2-5, with a tentative D call TRBD1 (6 bases). The CDR3 extends over 8 amino acids. In germline, CDR1 is DFQATT, CDR2 SNEGSKA (reference sequence). DNA for the CDR3: TGCAGTGCTAACTACAGGGACTTC. This encodes CSANYRDF.

The chain recombines TRBV27 with TRBJ1-6; the D is unclear. The CDR3 covers 17 residues. CDR1 is MNHEY and CDR2 is SMNVEV in the germline V gene (reference sequence). Trimming took off 4 bases at V and 4 bases at J, with 17 bases between the two ends. The CDR3 DNA reads as TGTGCCAGCAGTTCACCGGAGGGCCTCGGGTATAATTCACCCCTCCACTTT. Its protein product is CASSSPEGLGYNSPLHF.

The chain has TRBV28 and TRBJ2-5; 7 positions agree with TRBD1. The better agreement between TRBJ2-1 and the DNA end casts doubt on the J call. The germline gives CDR1 MDHEN, CDR2 SYDVKM. The CDR3 has 16 amino acids. CDR3 coding DNA: TGTGCCAGCAGTCCGGTCCGACAGGGTCCCCTGGGTGAGCAGTTCTTC. Translation gives CASSPVRQGPLGEQFF.

A few counts support this clonotype. The chain couples TRBV28 to TRBJ1-6, with D tentatively TRBD1 (5 bases). The V end lost 3 bases, the J end lost 6 bases, and 21 bases lay between the germline ends. In germline, CDR1 is MDHEN, CDR2 SYDVKM. The CDR3 totals 18 residues. CDR3 sequence: CASSFLDPGLWSNSPLHF. CDR3 in DNA: TGTGCCAGCAGTTTTCTGGATCCAGGGTTGTGGAGTAATTCACCCCTCCACTTT.

This clonotype was seen a handful of times. The chain couples TRBV29-1 to TRBJ2-1, with TRBD2 identical over 7 bases. Germline-derived CDR1 and CDR2 are SQVTM and ANQGSEA. Germline trimming cut 3 bases from V and 7 bases from J; bases unmatched to any gene: 3. This CDR3 spans 12 amino acids. In nucleotides, the CDR3 is TGCAGCGTTGACAGGGAGGGGAATGAGCAGTTCTTC. This sequence encodes CSVDREGNEQFF.

The CDR3 bases are TGTGCCAGCAGCGGAGCCGGGACAGGGTTACCCGAGCAGTACTTC. As protein: CASSGAGTGLPEQYF. This rearrangement joins TRBV9 to TRBJ2-5; 9 bases map to TRBD1. The J call may be incorrect, as the DNA end agrees better with TRBJ2-7. Germline V gives CDR1 SGDLS, CDR2 YYNGEE. The length of the CDR3 is 15 residues.

This CDR3 is CASSSSPGRITYEQYF. In DNA, the CDR3 is TGTGCCAGCAGCTCCTCCCCGGGACGGATTACCTACGAGCAGTACTTC. The chain combines TRBV7-2 with TRBJ2-7; D possibly uses TRBD1 or TRBD2 (5 bases each). CDR3 size: 16 residues. Per the germline V gene, CDR1 is SGHTA and CDR2 is FQGNSA. Trimming removed 4 bases at V and 2 bases at J, with 18 bases between.

The V call is TRBV12-3 or TRBV12-4, the J call TRBJ2-1; weak D call: TRBD1 (5 bases). V gave up 3 bases and J gave up 4 bases, with 13 bases separating them. The CDR3 is 15 residues long. This chain's CDR3 is CASSFGAVSYNEQFF. The CDR3 DNA follows: TGTGCCAGCAGTTTTGGGGCCGTATCTTACAATGAGCAGTTCTTC.

The rearrangement uses TRBV10-3 and TRBJ1-4; no definite D call. Germline lookup yields CDR1 ENHRY and CDR2 SYGVKD. With 0 bases removed from V and 8 bases from J, the gap between germline ends came to 4 bases. The CDR3 has 12 residues. CDR3 sequence reads: CAISESREKLFF. The CDR3 bases are TGTGCCATCAGTGAGTCGAGGGAAAAACTGTTTTTT.

This clonotype has more than one count but fewer than ten. The chain combines TRBV6-5 with TRBJ2-7; D is undetermined. This CDR3 spans 13 amino acids. Trimming took 0 bases from V and 3 from J, leaving 6 bases between them. Per germline, CDR1 MNHEY and CDR2 SVGAGI. The DNA of the CDR3 is TGTGCCAGCAGTTACTCGAGGATCTACGAGCAGTACTTC. Protein sequence: CASSYSRIYEQYF.

This clonotype was detected a few times. The rearrangement uses TRBV20-1 and TRBJ2-7, with 8 positions matching TRBD2. Germline CDR1 DFQATT, CDR2 SNEGSKA (reference sequence). The CDR3 totals 14 residues. After removal of 0 bases from V and 3 bases from J, the junction contained 4 bases not matched to a gene. Written as DNA, the CDR3 is TGCAGTGCTAGAGATATAAGCGGGAGCTACGAGCAGTACGTC. Translation: CSARDISGSYEQYV.

This clonotype has just a few counts. The chain employs TRBV28 and TRBJ2-5; 13 nucleotides agree with TRBD2. The CDR3 runs 17 residues. Germline CDR1 is MDHEN and CDR2 is SYDVKM. Losses at the gene ends were 8 bases for V and 1 base for J; bases not matched to a gene: 10. CDR3 sequence (DNA): TGTGCCAGCGGATTACTAGCGGGGGGGCTTTCCCAAGAGACCCAGTACTTC. Amino acid sequence: CASGLLAGGLSQETQYF. Based on the CDR3 plus reference TRBV28 and TRBJ2-5, the full variable domain is DVKVTQSSRYLVKRTGEKVFLECVQDMDHENMFWYRQDPGLGLRLIYFSYDVKMKEKGDIPEGYSVSREKKERFSLILESASTNQTSMYLCASGLLAGGLSQETQYFGPGTRLLVL.

The chain joins TRBV9 to TRBJ2-7; D remains ambiguous. Germline V CDR1 and CDR2: SGDLS, YYNGEE. With 1 base removed from V and 3 bases from J, the gap between germline ends came to 8 bases. This CDR3 contains 13 residues. Here the CDR3 DNA reads TGTGCCAGCAGCGTAACAGACCACTACGAGCAGTACTTC. Protein sequence: CASSVTDHYEQYF.

At least ten counts were recorded for this clonotype. This rearrangement joins TRBV27 to TRBJ2-7; D remains unclear. The CDR3 is made up of 15 amino acids. V lost 5 bases and J lost 0, with 14 bases in between. The germline V gene encodes CDR1 MNHEY and CDR2 SMNVEV (reference sequence). CDR3 sequence (DNA): TGTGCCAGCAGTGCCTCCCGGACGGTCTCCTACGAGCAGTACTTC. It is translated as CASSASRTVSYEQYF.

A note on this clonotype: Because the CDR3 is missing its conserved closing phenylalanine or tryptophan, this is likely a read error. The chain couples TRBV28 to TRBJ1-2; D is undetermined. The CDR3 extends over 13 amino acids. Per the germline V gene, CDR1 is MDHEN and CDR2 is SYDVKM. For the CDR3, the DNA is TGTGCCAGCAGTTTAGATTCTAAGTATGGCTACACCCTC. Translated: CASSLDSKYGYTL.

The J gene is TRBJ1-1, the V gene TRBV28, with 12 bases matching TRBD1. After removal of 6 bases from V and 3 bases from J, the junction contained 11 bases not matched to a gene. From germline, CDR1 is MDHEN and CDR2 SYDVKM. This CDR3 is 17 amino acids long. The CDR3 is CASSQGGTGGRYTEAFF. The CDR3 region has the DNA TGTGCCAGCAGCCAGGGGGGGACAGGGGGCAGGTACACTGAAGCTTTCTTT. The full variable domain, completed using reference TRBV28 and TRBJ1-1, is DVKVTQSSRYLVKRTGEKVFLECVQDMDHENMFWYRQDPGLGLRLIYFSYDVKMKEKGDIPEGYSVSREKKERFSLILESASTNQTSMYLCASSQGGTGGRYTEAFFGQGTRLTVV.